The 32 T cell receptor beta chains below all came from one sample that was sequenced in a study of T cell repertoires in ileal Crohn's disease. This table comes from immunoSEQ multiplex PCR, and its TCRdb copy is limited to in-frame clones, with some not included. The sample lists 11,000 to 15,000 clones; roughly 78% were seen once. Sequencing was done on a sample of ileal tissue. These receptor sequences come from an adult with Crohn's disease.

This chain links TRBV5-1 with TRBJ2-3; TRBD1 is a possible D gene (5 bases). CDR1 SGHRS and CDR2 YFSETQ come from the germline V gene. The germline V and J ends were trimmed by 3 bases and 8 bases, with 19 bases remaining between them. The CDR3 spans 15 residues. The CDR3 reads CASSSPTWWGLTQYF. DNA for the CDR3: TGCGCCAGCAGCTCCCCAACGTGGTGGGGCCTTACGCAGTATTTT. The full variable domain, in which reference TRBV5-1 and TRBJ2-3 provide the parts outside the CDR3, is KAGVTQTPRYLIKTRGQQVTLSCSPISGHRSVSWYQQTPGQGLQFLFEYFSETQRNKGNFPGRFSGRQFSNSRSEMNVSTLELGDSALYLCASSSPTWWGLTQYFGPGTRLTVL.

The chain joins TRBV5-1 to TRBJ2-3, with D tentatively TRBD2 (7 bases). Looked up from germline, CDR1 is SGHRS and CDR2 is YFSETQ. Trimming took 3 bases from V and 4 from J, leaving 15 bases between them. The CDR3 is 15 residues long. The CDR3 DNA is TGCGCCAGCAGCTGGGGAGGGGGGGCCTCAGATACGCAGTATTTT. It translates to CASSWGGGASDTQYF.

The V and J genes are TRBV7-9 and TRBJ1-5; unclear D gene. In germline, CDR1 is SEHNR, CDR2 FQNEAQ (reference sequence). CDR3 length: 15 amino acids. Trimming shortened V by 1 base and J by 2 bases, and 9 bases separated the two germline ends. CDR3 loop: CASSLVGGGNQPQHF. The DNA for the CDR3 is TGTGCCAGCAGCTTAGTGGGCGGGGGCAATCAGCCCCAGCATTTT.

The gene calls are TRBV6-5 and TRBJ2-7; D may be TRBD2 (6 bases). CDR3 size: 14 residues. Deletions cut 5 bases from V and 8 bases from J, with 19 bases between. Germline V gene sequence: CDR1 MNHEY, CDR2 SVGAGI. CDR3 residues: CASSRGETPKKQYF. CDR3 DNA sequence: TGTGCCAGCAGTCGCGGGGAAACCCCTAAGAAGCAGTACTTC.

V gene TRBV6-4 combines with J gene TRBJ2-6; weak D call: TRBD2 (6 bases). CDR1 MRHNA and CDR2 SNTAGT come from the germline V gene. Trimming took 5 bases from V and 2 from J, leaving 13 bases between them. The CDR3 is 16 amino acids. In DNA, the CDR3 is TGTGCCAGCAGTTTACACGGGGGAACTGGGGCCAACGTCCTGACTTTC. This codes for CASSLHGGTGANVLTF.

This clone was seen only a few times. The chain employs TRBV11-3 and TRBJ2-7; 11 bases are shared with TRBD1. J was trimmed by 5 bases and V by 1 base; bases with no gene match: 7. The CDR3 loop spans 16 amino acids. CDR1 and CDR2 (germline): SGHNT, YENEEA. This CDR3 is CASSLGLGTGGHEQYF. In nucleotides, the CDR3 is TGTGCCAGCAGCTTAGGCCTCGGGACAGGGGGTCACGAGCAGTACTTC.

CDR3: CASSRSGDNGYTF. The CDR3 nucleotides are TGTGCCAGCAGTAGGTCCGGGGATAATGGCTACACCTTC. The rearrangement uses TRBV2 and TRBJ1-2; D unclear. The V gene lost 5 bases and the J gene lost 6 bases, with 13 bases spanning the gap. The CDR3 runs 13 residues. Germline CDR1 SNHLY, CDR2 FYNNEI.

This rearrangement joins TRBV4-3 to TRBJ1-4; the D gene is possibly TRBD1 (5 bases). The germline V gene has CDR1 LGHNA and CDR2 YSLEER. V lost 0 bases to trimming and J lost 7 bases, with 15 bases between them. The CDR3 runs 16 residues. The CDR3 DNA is TGCGCCAGCAGCCAAGATTCTCGGAGGGACGGTGAAAAACTGTTTTTT. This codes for CASSQDSRRDGEKLFF.

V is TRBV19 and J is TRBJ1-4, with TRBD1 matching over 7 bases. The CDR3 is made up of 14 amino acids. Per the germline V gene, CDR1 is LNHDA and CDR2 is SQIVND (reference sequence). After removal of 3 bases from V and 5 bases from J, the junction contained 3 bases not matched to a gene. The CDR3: CASSIGDRNEKLFF. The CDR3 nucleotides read TGTGCCAGTAGTATTGGGGACAGAAATGAAAAACTGTTTTTT.

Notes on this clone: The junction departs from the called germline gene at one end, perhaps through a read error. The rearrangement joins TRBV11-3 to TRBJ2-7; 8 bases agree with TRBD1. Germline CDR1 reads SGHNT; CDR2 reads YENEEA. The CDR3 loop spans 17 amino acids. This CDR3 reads CASIPKFPGQAITHTLF. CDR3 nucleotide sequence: TGTGCCAGCATCCCCAAATTCCCGGGACAGGCCATCACACACACCCTCTTC.

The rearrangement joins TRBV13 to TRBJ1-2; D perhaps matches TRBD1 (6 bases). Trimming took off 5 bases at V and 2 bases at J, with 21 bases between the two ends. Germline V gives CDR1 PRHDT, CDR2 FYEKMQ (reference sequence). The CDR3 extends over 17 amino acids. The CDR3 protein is CASSPLRGALDNYGYTF. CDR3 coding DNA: TGTGCCAGCAGCCCCCTACGGGGGGCTTTGGACAACTATGGCTACACCTTC.

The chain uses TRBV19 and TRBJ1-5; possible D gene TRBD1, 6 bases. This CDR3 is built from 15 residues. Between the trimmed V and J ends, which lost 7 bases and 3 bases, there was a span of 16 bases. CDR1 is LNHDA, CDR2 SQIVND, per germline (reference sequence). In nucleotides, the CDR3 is TGTGCCAGTACCTCCTATTGGACAGACAATCAGCCCCAGCATTTT. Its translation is CASTSYWTDNQPQHF.

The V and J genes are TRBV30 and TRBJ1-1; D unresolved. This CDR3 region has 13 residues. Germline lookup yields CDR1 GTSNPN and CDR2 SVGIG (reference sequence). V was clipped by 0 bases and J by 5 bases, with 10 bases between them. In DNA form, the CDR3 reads TGTGCCTGGAGTGTACGACGGGGAACTGAAGCTTTCTTT. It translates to CAWSVRRGTEAFF. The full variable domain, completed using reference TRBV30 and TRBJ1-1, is SQTIHQWPATLVQPVGSPLSLECTVEGTSNPNLYWYRQAAGRGLQLLFYSVGIGQISSEVPQNLSASRPQDRQFILSSKKLLLSDSGFYLCAWSVRRGTEAFFGQGTRLTVV.

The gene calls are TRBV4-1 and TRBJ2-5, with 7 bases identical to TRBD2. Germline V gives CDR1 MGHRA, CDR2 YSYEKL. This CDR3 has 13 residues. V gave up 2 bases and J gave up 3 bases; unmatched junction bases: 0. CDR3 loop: CASSQLAEETQYF. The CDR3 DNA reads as TGCGCCAGCAGCCAACTAGCGGAAGAGACCCAGTACTTC.

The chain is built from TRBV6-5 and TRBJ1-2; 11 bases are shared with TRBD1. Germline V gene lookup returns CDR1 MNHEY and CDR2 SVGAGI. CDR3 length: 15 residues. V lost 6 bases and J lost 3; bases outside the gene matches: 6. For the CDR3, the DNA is TGTGCCAGCAGCCTCGGGACAGGGGGGGACTATGGCTACACCTTC. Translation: CASSLGTGGDYGYTF.

The CDR3 spells CASSVGGQGGYTF. The CDR3 bases are TGTGCCAGCAGCGTAGGGGGGCAGGGTGGCTACACCTTC. The V call is TRBV9, the J call TRBJ1-2; D perhaps matches TRBD1 (6 bases). The germline V gene has CDR1 SGDLS and CDR2 YYNGEE. V gave up 0 bases and J gave up 7 bases, with 10 bases separating them. The CDR3 consists of 13 residues.

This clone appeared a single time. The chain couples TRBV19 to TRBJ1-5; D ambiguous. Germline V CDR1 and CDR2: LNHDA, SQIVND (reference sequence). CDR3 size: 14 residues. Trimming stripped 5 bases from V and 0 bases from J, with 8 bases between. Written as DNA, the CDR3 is TGTGCCAGTAGTGCATCTAATAGCAATCAGCCCCAGCATTTT. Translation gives CASSASNSNQPQHF.

CDR3 DNA sequence: TGTGCCAGCAGTTACTCTACAGGTCCCTACGAGCAGTACTTC. Amino acids: CASSYSTGPYEQYF. This chain uses TRBV6-5 with TRBJ2-7; possible D gene TRBD1, 5 bases. The CDR3 extends over 14 amino acids. Trimming removed 0 bases at V and 2 bases at J, with 8 bases between. Germline lookup yields CDR1 MNHEY and CDR2 SVGAGI.

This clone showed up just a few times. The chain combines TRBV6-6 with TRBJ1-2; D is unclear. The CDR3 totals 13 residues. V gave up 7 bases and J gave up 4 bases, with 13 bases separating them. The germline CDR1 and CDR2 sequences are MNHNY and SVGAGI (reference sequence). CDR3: CASTSVSLYGYTF. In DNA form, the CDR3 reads TGTGCCAGCACCTCGGTGAGCCTCTATGGCTACACCTTC.

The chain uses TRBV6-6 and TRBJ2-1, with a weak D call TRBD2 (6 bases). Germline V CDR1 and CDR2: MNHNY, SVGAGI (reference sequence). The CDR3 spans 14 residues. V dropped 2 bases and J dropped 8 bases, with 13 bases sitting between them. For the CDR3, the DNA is TGTGCCAGCAGTTACGGGATGGAGGGCGATGAGCAGTTCTTC. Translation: CASSYGMEGDEQFF.

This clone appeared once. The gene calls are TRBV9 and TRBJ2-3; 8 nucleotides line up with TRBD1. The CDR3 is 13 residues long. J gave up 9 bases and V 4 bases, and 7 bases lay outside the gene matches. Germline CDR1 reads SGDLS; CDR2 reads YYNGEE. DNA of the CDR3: TGTGCCAGCAGCCAGGGACAGGCCCGCACGCAGTATTTT. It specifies CASSQGQARTQYF.

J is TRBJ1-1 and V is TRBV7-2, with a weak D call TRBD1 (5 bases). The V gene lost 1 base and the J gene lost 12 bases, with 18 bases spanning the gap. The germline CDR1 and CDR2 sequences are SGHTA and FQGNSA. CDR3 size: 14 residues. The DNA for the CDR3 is TGTGCCAGCAGCTTAGGTACGGCCAGGGCCGCGACTTTCTTT. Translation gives CASSLGTARAATFF.

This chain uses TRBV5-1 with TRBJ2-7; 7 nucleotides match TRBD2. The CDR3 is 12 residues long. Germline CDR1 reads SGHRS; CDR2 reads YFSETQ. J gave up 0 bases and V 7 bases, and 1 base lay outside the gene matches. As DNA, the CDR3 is TGCGCCAGCGGACTAGACTCCTACGAGCAGTACTTC. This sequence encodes CASGLDSYEQYF. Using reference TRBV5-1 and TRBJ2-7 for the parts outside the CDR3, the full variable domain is KAGVTQTPRYLIKTRGQQVTLSCSPISGHRSVSWYQQTPGQGLQFLFEYFSETQRNKGNFPGRFSGRQFSNSRSEMNVSTLELGDSALYLCASGLDSYEQYFGPGTRLTVT.

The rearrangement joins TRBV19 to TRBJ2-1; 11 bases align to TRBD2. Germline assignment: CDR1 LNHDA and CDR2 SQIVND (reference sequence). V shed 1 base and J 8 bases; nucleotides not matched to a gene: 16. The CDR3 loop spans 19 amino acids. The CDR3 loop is CASSIGGTWLAGGRDEQFF. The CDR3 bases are TGTGCCAGTAGTATAGGGGGAACCTGGCTAGCGGGAGGAAGGGATGAGCAGTTCTTC.

The CDR3 sequence is CASSVGGGGAKEQFF. The CDR3, as DNA: TGTGCCAGCAGCGTAGGGGGCGGGGGGGCGAAAGAGCAGTTCTTC. This chain links TRBV9 with TRBJ2-1, with 9 bases identical to TRBD2. Germline assignment: CDR1 SGDLS and CDR2 YYNGEE. Trimming at V came to 0 bases and at J to 10 bases, leaving 8 bases not matched to a gene. This CDR3 comprises 15 residues. The full variable domain, its missing parts supplied by reference TRBV9 and TRBJ2-1, is DSGVTQTPKHLITATGQRVTLRCSPRSGDLSVYWYQQSLDQGLQFLIQYYNGEERAKGNILERFSAQQFPDLHSELNLSSLELGDSALYFCASSVGGGGAKEQFFGPGTRLTVL.

The chain's CDR3 is CASSMTGNGRETQYF. The CDR3 DNA reads TGCGCCAGCAGCATGACAGGGAACGGACGAGAGACCCAGTACTTC. The chain has TRBV5-1 and TRBJ2-5; TRBD1 matches at 7 bases. The CDR3 is made up of 15 amino acids. CDR1 is SGHRS, CDR2 YFSETQ, per germline. Germline trimming cut 4 bases from V and 4 bases from J; bases unmatched to any gene: 10.

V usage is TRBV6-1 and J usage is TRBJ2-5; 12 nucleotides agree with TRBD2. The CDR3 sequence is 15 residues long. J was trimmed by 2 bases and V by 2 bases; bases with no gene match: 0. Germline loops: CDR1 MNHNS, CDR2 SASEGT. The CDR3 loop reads CASSELAGGQETQYF. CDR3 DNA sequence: TGTGCCAGCAGTGAACTAGCGGGGGGGCAAGAGACCCAGTACTTC.

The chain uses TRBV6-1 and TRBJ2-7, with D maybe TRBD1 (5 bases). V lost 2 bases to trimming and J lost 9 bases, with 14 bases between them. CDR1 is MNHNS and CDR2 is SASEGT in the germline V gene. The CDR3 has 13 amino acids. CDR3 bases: TGTGCCAGCAGTGAAACCCCAGGGTTGGGGCAGTACTTC. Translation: CASSETPGLGQYF.

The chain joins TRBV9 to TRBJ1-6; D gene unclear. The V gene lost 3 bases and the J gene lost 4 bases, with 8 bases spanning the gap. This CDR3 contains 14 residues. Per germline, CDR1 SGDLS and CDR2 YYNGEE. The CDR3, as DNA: TGTGCCAGCAGCGAGGAGTTTTATAATTCACCCCTCCACTTT. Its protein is CASSEEFYNSPLHF.

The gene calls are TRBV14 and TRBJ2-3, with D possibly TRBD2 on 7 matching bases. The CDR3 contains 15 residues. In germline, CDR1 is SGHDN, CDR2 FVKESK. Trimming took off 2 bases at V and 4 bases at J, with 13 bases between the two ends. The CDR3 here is CASSQRGGASDTQYF. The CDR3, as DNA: TGTGCCAGCAGCCAAAGAGGGGGGGCCTCAGATACGCAGTATTTT.

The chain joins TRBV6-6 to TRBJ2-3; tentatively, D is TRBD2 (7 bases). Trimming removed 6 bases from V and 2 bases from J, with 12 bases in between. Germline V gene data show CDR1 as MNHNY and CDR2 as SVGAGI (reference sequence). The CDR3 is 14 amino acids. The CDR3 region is CASRTGGPTDTQYF. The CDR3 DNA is TGTGCCAGCAGGACGGGGGGCCCCACAGATACGCAGTATTTT.

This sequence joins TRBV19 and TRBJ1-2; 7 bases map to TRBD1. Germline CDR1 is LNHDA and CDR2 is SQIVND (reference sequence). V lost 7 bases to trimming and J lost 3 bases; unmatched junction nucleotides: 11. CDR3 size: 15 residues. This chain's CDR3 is CASIMRGQGDYGYTF. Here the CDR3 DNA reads TGTGCCAGTATCATGAGGGGGCAGGGAGACTATGGCTACACCTTC.